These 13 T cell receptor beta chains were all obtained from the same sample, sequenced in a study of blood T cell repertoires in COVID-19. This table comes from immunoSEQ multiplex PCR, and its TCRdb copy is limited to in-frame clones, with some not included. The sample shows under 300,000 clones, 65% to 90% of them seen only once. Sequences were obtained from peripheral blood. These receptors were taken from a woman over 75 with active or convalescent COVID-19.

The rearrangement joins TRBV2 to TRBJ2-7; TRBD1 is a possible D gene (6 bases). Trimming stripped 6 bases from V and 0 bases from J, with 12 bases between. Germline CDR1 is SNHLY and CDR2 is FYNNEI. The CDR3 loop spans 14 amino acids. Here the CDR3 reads CASRLQGNSYEQYF. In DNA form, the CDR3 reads TGTGCCAGCAGACTCCAGGGGAACTCCTACGAGCAGTACTTC.

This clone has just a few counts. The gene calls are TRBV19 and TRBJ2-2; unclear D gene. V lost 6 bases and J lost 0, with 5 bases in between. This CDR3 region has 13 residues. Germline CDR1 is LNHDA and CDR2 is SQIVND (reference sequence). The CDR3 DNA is TGTGCCAGTAGCCTTGCGAACACCGGGGAGCTGTTTTTT. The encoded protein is CASSLANTGELFF.

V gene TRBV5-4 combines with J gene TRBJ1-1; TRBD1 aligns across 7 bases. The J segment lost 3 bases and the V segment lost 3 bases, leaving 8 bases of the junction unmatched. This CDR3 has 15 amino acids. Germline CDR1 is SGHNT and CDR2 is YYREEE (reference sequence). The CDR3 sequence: CASSSSGTADTEAFF. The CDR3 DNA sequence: TGTGCCAGCAGCTCCTCAGGGACAGCCGACACTGAAGCTTTCTTT.

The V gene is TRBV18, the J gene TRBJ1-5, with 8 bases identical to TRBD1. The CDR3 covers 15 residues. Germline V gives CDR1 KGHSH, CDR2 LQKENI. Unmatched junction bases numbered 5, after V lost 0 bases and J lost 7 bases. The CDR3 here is CASSPPGQGVQPQHF. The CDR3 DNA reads TGTGCCAGCTCACCACCCGGACAGGGTGTCCAGCCCCAGCATTTT.

The CDR3 coding sequence is TGTGCCAGCTCACCACCCGGACAGGGGGGTCATCAGCCCCAGCATTTT. Translating it yields CASSPPGQGGHQPQHF. The rearrangement uses TRBV18 and TRBJ1-5; 10 bases match TRBD1. In germline, CDR1 is KGHSH, CDR2 LQKENI. V was clipped by 0 bases and J by 5 bases; unmatched bases: 4. This CDR3 is built from 16 residues.

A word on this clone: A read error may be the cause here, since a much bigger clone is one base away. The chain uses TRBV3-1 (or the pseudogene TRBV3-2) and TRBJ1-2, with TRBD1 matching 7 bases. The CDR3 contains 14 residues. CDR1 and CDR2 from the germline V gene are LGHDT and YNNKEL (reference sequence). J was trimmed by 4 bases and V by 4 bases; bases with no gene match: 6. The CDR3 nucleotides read TGTGCCAGCAGCCTAAACAGGGGTGGCTATGGCTACACCTTC. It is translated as CASSLNRGGYGYTF.

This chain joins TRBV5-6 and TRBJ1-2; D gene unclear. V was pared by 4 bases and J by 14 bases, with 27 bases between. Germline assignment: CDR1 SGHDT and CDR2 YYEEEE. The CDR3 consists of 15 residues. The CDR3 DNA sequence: TGTGCCAGCAGCCCGCCGCAAGCAGAAACTATTATGAAAACCTTC. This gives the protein CASSPPQAETIMKTF.

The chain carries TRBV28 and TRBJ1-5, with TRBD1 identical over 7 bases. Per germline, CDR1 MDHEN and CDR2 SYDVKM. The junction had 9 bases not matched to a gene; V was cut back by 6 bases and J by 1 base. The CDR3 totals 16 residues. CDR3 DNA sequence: TGTGCCAGCAGCGCGTCGGGCAGGGGGAGCAATCAGCCCCAGCATTTT. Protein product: CASSASGRGSNQPQHF.

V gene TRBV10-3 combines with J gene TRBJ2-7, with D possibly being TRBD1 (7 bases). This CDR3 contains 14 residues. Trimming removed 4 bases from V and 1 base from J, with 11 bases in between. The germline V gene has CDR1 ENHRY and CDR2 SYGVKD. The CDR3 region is CAISAQGGSYEQYF. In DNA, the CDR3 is TGTGCCATCAGTGCCCAGGGGGGTTCCTACGAGCAGTACTTC.

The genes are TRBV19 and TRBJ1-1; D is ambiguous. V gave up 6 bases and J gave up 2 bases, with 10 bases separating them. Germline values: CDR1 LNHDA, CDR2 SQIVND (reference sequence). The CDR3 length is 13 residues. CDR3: CASRRSRNTEAFF. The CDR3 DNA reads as TGTGCCAGTAGAAGGAGCAGAAACACTGAAGCTTTCTTT. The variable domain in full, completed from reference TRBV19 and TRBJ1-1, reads DGGITQSPKYLFRKEGQNVTLSCEQNLNHDAMYWYRQDPGQGLRLIYYSQIVNDFQKGDIAEGYSVSREKKESFPLTVTSAQKNPTAFYLCASRRSRNTEAFFGQGTRLTVV.

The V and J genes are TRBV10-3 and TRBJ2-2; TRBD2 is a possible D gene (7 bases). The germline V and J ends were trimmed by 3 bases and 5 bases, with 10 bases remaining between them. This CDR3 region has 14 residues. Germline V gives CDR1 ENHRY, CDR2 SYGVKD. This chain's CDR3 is CAISDRGATGELFF. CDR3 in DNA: TGTGCCATCAGTGACCGGGGGGCGACCGGGGAGCTGTTTTTT.

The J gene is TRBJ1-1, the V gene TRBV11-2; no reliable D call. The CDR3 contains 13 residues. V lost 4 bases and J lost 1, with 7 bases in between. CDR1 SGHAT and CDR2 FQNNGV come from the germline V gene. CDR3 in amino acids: CASSSQPNTEAFF. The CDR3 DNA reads TGTGCCAGCAGCTCACAGCCGAACACTGAAGCTTTCTTT.

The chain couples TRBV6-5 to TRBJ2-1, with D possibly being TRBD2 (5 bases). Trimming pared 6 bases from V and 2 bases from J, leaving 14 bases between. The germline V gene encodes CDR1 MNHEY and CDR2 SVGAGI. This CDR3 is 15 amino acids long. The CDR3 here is CASRTVSAAYNEQFF. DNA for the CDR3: TGTGCCAGCAGAACAGTTAGCGCTGCCTACAATGAGCAGTTCTTC.